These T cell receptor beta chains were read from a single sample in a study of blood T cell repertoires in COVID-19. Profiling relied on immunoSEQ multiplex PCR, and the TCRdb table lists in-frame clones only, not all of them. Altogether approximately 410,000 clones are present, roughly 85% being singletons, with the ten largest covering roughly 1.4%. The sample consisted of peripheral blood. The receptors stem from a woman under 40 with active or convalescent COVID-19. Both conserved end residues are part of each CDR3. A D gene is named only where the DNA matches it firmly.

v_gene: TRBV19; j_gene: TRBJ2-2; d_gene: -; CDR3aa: CATLRDRHTGELFF; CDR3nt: TGTGCCACCTTACGTGACAGACACACCGGGGAGCTGTTTTTT
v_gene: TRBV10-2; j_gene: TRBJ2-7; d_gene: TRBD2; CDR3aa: CASSGGGDEQYF; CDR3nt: TGCGCCAGCAGTGGCGGGGGGGACGAGCAGTACTTC
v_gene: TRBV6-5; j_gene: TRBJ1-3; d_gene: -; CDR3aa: CASSPSASSGNTIYF; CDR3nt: TGTGCCAGCAGTCCCTCAGCTAGCTCTGGAAACACCATATATTTT
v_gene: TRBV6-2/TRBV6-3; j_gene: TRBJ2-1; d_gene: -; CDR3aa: CASSYSPLYNEQFF; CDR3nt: TGTGCCAGCAGTTACTCTCCACTTTACAATGAGCAGTTCTTC
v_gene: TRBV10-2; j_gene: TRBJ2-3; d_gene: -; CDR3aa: CASNLGASTDTQYF; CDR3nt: TGCGCCAGCAATTTGGGGGCTAGCACAGATACGCAGTATTTT
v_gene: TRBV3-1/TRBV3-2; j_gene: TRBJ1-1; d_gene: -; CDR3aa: CASSLGSVFGNIVWDNMNTEAFF; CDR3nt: TGTGCCAGCAGCCTGGGCTCCGTGTTCGGGAACATCGTGTGGGACAATATGAACACTGAAGCTTTCTTT
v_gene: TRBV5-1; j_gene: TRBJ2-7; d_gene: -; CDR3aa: CASSVGVGYEQYF; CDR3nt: TGCGCCAGCAGCGTAGGGGTTGGCTACGAGCAGTACTTC
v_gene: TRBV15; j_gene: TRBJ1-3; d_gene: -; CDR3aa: CATSRLSSGNTIYF; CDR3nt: TGTGCCACCAGCAGACTCAGCTCTGGAAACACCATATATTTT
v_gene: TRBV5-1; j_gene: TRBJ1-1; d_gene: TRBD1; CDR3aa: CASSLRQGAGFTEAFF; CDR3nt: TGCGCCAGCAGCCTGAGACAGGGGGCAGGGTTCACTGAAGCTTTCTTT
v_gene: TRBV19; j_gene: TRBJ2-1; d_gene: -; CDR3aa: CASSRSVYNEQFF; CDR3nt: TGTGCCAGTAGTAGGTCAGTTTACAATGAGCAGTTCTTC
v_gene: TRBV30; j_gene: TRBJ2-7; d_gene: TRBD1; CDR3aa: CAWRGTGVHEQYF; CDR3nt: TGTGCCTGGCGCGGGACAGGGGTCCACGAGCAGTACTTC